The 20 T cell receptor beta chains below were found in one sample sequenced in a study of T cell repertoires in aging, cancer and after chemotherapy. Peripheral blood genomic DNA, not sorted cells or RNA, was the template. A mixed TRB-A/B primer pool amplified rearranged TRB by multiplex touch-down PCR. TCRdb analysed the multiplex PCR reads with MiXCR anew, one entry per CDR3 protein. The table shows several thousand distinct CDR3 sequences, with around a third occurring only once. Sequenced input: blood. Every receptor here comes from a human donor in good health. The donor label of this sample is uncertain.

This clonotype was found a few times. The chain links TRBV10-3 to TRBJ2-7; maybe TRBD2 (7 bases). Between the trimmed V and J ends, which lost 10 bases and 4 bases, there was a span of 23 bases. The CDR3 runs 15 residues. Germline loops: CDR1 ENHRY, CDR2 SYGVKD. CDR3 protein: CATGGLETGSYEQYF. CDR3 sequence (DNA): TGTGCCACCGGGGGGTTGGAAACAGGGAGTTACGAGCAGTACTTC.

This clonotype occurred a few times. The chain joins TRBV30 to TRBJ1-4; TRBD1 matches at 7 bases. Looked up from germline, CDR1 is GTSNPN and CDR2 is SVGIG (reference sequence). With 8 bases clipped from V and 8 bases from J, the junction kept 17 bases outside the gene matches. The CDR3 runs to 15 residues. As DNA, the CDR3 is TGTGCCGGGTCAGGGCGAGGGGGCTTTTCGGAAAAACTGTTTTTT. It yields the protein CAGSGRGGFSEKLFF.

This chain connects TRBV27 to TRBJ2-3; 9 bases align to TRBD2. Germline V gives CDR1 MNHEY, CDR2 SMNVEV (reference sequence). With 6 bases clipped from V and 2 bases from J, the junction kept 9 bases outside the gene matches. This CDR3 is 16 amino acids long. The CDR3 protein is CASSSPGGGATDTQYF. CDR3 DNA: TGTGCCAGCAGCTCCCCTGGCGGGGGGGCCACAGATACGCAGTATTTT.

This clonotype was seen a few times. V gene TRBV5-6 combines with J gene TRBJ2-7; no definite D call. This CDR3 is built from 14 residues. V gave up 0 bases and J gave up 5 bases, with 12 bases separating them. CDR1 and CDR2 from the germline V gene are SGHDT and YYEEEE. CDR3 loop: CASSLVGGQNEQYF. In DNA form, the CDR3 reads TGTGCCAGCAGCTTGGTGGGTGGGCAGAACGAGCAGTACTTC.

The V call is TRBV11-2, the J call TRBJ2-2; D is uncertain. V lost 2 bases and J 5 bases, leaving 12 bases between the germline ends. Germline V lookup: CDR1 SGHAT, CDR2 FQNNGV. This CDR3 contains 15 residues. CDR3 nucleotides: TGTGCCAGCAGCTTATGGCTCCATGGGACCGGGGAGCTGTTTTTT. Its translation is CASSLWLHGTGELFF.

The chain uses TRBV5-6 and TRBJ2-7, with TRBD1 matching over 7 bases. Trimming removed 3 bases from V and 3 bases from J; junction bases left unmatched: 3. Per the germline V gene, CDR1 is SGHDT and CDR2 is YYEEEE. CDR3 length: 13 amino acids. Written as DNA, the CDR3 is TGTGCCAGCAGCTATCGGGACAGCTACGAGCAGTACTTC. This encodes CASSYRDSYEQYF. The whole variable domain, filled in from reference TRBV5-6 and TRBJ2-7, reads DAGVTQSPTHLIKTRGQQVTLRCSPKSGHDTVSWYQQALGQGPQFIFQYYEEEERQRGNFPDRFSGHQFPNYSSELNVNALLLGDSALYLCASSYRDSYEQYFGPGTRLTVT.

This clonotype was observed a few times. CDR3 amino acids: CASSESLGGAETQYF. CDR3 nucleotides: TGTGCCAGCAGTGAAAGTCTAGGGGGAGCGGAGACCCAGTACTTC. The chain combines TRBV6-1 with TRBJ2-5; D might be TRBD1 (6 bases). Germline V CDR1 and CDR2: MNHNS, SASEGT. The length of the CDR3 is 15 residues. V dropped 2 bases and J dropped 5 bases, with 15 bases sitting between them.

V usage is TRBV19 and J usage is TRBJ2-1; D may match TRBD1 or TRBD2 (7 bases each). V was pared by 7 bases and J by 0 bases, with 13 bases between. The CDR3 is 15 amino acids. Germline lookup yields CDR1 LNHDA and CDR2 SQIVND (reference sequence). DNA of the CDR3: TGTGCCAGTAAGCAGGGGGGGAGCTCCTACAATGAGCAGTTCTTC. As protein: CASKQGGSSYNEQFF.

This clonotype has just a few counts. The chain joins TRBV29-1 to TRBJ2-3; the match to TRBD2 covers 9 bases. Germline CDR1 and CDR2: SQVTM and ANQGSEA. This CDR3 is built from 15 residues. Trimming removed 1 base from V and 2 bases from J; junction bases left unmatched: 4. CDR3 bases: TGCAGCGTTGAAGCGCTAGCGGGGCCCACAGATACGCAGTATTTT. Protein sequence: CSVEALAGPTDTQYF.

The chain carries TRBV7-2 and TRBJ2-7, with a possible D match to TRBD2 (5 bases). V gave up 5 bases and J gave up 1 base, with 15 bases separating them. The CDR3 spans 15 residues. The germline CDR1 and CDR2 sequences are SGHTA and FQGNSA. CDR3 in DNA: TGTGCCAGCAGCGCGGGTGCCCGAGGATCCTACGAGCAGTACTTC. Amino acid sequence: CASSAGARGSYEQYF.

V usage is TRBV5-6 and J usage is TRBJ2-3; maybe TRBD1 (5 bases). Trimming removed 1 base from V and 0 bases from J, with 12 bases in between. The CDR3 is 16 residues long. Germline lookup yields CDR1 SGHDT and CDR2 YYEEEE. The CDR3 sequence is CASSLRAGKSTDTQYF. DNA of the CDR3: TGTGCCAGCAGCTTGAGAGCAGGGAAGAGCACAGATACGCAGTATTTT. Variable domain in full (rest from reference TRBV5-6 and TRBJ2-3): DAGVTQSPTHLIKTRGQQVTLRCSPKSGHDTVSWYQQALGQGPQFIFQYYEEEERQRGNFPDRFSGHQFPNYSSELNVNALLLGDSALYLCASSLRAGKSTDTQYFGPGTRLTVL.

In DNA, the CDR3 is TGTGCCAGCTCACCAGGGGATAATCAGCCCCAGCATTTT. Its protein is CASSPGDNQPQHF. The chain carries TRBV18 and TRBJ1-5; D is unclear. V was shortened by 2 bases and J by 4 bases, with 6 bases between the two germline ends. CDR3 size: 13 residues. Germline-derived CDR1 and CDR2 are KGHSH and LQKENI.

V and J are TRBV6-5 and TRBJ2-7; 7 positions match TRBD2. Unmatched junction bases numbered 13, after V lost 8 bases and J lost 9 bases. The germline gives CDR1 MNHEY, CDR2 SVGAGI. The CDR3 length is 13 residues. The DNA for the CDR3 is TGTGCCAGCGGGGGGAGGGTGGGATGGCGGCAGTACTTC. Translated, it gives CASGGRVGWRQYF.

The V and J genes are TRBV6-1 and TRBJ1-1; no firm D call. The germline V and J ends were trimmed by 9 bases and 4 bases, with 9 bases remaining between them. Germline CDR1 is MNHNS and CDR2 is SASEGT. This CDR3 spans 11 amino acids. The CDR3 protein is CASAAGTEAFF. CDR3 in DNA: TGTGCCAGTGCCGCCGGCACTGAAGCTTTCTTT.

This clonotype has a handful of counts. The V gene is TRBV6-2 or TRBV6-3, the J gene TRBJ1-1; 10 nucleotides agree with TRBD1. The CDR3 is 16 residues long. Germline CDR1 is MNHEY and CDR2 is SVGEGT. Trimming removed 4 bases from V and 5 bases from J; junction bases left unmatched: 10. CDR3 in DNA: TGTGCCAGCAGTTTTATGGGACAGGGGTTTTATACTGAAGCTTTCTTT. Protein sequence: CASSFMGQGFYTEAFF.

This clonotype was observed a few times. The CDR3 DNA follows: TGTGCCAGAGGCCCGGTCTCCAAGAGCCTTAACCCCCATGAGCAGTTCTTC. As protein: CARGPVSKSLNPHEQFF. The V and J genes are TRBV5-3 and TRBJ2-1; no definite D call. TRBV5-3 qualifies as an ORF whose function is uncertain. The length of the CDR3 is 17 residues. V was pared by 7 bases and J by 8 bases, with 28 bases between.

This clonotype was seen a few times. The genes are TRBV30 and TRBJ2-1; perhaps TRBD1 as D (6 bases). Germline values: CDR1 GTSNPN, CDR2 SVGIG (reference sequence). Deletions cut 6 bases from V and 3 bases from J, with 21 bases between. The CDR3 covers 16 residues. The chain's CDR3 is CACDLGTLLYYNEQFF. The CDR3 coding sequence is TGTGCCTGCGATCTAGGGACACTTCTTTACTACAATGAGCAGTTCTTC.

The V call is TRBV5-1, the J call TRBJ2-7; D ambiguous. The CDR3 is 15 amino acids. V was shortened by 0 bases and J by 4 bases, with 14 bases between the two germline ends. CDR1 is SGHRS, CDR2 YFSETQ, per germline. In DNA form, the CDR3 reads TGCGCCAGCAGCTTGGATATTGCAGGCCGGTACGAGCAGTACTTC. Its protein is CASSLDIAGRYEQYF.

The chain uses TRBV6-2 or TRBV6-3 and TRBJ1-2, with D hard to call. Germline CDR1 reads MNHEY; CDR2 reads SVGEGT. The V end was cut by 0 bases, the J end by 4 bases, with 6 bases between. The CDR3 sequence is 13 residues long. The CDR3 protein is CASSYSGSYGYTF. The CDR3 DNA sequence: TGTGCCAGCAGTTACTCGGGTAGCTATGGCTACACCTTC.

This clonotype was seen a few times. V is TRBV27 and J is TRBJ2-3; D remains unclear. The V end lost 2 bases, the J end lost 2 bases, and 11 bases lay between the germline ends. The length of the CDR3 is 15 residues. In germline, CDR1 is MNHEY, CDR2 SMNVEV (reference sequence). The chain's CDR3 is CASSLSPSATDTQYF. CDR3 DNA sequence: TGTGCCAGCAGTTTAAGTCCCTCGGCCACAGATACGCAGTATTTT.